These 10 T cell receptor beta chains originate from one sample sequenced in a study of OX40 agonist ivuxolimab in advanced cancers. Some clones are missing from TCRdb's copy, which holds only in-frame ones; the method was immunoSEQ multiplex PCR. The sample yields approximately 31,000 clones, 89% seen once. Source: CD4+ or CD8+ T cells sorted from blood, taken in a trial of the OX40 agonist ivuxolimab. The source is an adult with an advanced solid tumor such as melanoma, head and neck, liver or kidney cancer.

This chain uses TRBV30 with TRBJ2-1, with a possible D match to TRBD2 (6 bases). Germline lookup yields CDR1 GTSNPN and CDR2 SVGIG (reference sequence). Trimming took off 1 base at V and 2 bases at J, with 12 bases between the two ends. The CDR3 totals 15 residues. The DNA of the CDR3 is TGTGCCTGGAGTGCACTTGCGGGACCCTACAATGAGCAGTTCTTC. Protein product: CAWSALAGPYNEQFF. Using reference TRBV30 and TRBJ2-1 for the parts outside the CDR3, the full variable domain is SQTIHQWPATLVQPVGSPLSLECTVEGTSNPNLYWYRQAAGRGLQLLFYSVGIGQISSEVPQNLSASRPQDRQFILSSKKLLLSDSGFYLCAWSALAGPYNEQFFGPGTRLTVL.

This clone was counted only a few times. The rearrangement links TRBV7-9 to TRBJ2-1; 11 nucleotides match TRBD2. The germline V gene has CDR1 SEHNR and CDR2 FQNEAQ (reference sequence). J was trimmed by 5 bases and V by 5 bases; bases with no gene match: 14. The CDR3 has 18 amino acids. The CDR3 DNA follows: TGTGCCAGCAGCCCACATACTAGCGGGAGTGTGTTCGACAATGAGCAGTTCTTC. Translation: CASSPHTSGSVFDNEQFF.

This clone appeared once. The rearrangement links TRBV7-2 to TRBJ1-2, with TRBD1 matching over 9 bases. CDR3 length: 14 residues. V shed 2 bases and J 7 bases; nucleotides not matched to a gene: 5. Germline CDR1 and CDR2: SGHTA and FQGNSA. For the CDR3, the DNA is TGTGCCAGCAGCTTATTGGGACAGGGTATTGGCTACACCTTC. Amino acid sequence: CASSLLGQGIGYTF.

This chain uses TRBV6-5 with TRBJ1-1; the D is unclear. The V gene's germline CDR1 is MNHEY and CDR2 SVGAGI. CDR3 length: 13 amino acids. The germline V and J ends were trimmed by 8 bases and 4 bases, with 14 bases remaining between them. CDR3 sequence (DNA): TGTGCCAGCGGTATCGCCGCTGTCACTGAAGCTTTCTTT. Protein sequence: CASGIAAVTEAFF.

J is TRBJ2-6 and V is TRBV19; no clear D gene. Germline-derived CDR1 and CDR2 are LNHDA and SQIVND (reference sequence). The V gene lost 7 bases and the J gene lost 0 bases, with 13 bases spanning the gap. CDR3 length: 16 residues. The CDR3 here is CASTKYSASGANVLTF. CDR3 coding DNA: TGTGCCAGTACCAAATACAGCGCCTCTGGGGCCAACGTCCTGACTTTC.

The CDR3 sequence: CASRLATTYNEQFF. The CDR3 DNA sequence: TGCGCCAGCCGACTAGCAACCACCTACAATGAGCAGTTCTTC. This sequence joins TRBV5-1 and TRBJ2-1; the match to TRBD2 covers 7 bases. V lost 7 bases and J lost 2; bases outside the gene matches: 6. The CDR3 is 14 amino acids. The germline gives CDR1 SGHRS, CDR2 YFSETQ.

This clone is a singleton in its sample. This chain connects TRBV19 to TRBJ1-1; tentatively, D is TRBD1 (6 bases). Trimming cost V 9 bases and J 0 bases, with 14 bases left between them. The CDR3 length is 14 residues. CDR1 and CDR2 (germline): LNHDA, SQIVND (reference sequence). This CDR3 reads CASQDSPMNTEAFF. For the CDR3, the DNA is TGTGCCAGCCAGGACAGCCCCATGAACACTGAAGCTTTCTTT.

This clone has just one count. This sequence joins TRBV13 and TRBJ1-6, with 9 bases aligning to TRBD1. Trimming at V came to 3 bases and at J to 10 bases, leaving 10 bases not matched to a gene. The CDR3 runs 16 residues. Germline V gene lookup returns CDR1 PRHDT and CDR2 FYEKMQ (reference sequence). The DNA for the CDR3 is TGTGCCAGCAGCTTCTCCCAACAGGGGGCGGGATCACCCCTCCACTTT. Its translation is CASSFSQQGAGSPLHF. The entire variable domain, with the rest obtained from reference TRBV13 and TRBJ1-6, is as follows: AAGVIQSPRHLIKEKRETATLKCYPIPRHDTVYWYQQGPGQDPQFLISFYEKMQSDKGSIPDRFSAQQFSDYHSELNMSSLELGDSALYFCASSFSQQGAGSPLHFGNGTRLTVT.

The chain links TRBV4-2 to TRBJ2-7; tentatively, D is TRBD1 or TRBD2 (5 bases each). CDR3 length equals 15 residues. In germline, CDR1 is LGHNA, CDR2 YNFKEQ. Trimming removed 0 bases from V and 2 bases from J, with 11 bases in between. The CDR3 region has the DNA TGTGCCAGCAGCCAAGAAGGGACGTCAGCCTACGAGCAGTACTTC. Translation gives CASSQEGTSAYEQYF.

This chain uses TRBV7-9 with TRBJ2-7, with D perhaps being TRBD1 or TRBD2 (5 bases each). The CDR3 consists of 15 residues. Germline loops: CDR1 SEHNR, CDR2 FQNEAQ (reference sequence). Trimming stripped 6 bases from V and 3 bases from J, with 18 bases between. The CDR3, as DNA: TGTGCCAGCAGTTCCACAATGGGACGAAACTACGAGCAGTACTTC. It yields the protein CASSSTMGRNYEQYF. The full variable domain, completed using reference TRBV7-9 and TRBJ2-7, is DTGVSQNPRHKITKRGQNVTFRCDPISEHNRLYWYRQTLGQGPEFLTYFQNEAQLEKSRLLSDRFSAERPKGSFSTLEIQRTEQGDSAMYLCASSSTMGRNYEQYFGPGTRLTVT.